This TCR beta chain was sequenced in a study of OX40 agonist ivuxolimab in advanced cancers. Study in general: Clinicians treated patients with ivuxolimab, an agonistic anti-OX40 (CD134) antibody.

The CDR3 runs to 15 residues. V was shortened by 6 bases and J by 0 bases, with 13 bases between the two germline ends. Looked up from germline, CDR1 is MNHNY and CDR2 is SVGAGI (reference sequence). Sequenced by immunoSEQ multiplex PCR; TCRdb stores in-frame clones only, minus some. The sample shows tens of thousands of clones, 88% of them seen only once. Overall study findings and caveats: Patients who responded partially at 0.1-3.0 mg/kg showed clonal expansion ranking among the lowest.

As to this clone: The antigen remains unidentified.

This sequence was found in an adult with an advanced solid tumor such as melanoma, head and neck, liver or kidney cancer. The gene calls are TRBV6-6 and TRBJ2-3; no clear D. Here the sequenced sample was CD4+ or CD8+ T cells sorted from blood, taken in a trial of the OX40 agonist ivuxolimab. CDR3 DNA sequence: TGTGCCAGCAGCTTCTGGACGGGTAGCACAGATACGCAGTATTTT. This gives the protein CASSFWTGSTDTQYF.